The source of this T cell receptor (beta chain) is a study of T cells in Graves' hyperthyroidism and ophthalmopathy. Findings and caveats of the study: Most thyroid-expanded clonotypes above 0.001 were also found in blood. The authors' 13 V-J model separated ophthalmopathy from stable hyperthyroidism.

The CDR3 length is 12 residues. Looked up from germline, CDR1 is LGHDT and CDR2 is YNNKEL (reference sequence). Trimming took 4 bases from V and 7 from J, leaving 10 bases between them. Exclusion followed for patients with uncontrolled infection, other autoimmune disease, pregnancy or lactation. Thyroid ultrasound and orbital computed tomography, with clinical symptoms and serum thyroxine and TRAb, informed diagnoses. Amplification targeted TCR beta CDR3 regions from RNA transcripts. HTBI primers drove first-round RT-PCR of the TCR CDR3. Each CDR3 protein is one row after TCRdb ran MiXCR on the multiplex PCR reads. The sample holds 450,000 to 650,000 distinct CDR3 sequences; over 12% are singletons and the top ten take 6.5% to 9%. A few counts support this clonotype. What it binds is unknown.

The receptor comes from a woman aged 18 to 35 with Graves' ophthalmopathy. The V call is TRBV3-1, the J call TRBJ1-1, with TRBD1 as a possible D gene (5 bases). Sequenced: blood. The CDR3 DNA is TGTGCCAGCAGCCGGGGGGGAGGTGAAGCTTTCTTT. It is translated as CASSRGGGEAFF. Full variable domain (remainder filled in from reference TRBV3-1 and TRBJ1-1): DTAVSQTPKYLVTQMGNDKSIKCEQNLGHDTMYWYKQDSKKFLKIMFSYNNKELIINETVPNRFSPKSPDKAHLNLHINSLELGDSAVYFCASSRGGGEAFFGQGTRLTVV.